This entry lists 27 T cell receptor beta chains sequenced from one sample in a study of OX40 agonist ivuxolimab in advanced cancers. Assay used: immunoSEQ multiplex PCR; TCRdb lists only in-frame clones, some missing. The sample contains 53,000 or so clones, 75% to 90% of which appear only once. Material: CD4+ or CD8+ T cells sorted from blood, obtained in a trial of the OX40 agonist ivuxolimab. Receptors were obtained from an adult with an advanced solid tumor such as melanoma, head and neck, liver or kidney cancer.

The CDR3 DNA reads as TGTGCCAGCAGCTTAACCTGGAACAATGAGCAGTTCTTC. It yields the protein CASSLTWNNEQFF. The chain employs TRBV7-9 and TRBJ2-1; D remains ambiguous. The CDR3 spans 13 residues. Trimming took off 2 bases at V and 5 bases at J, with 7 bases between the two ends. Germline V gene data show CDR1 as SEHNR and CDR2 as FQNEAQ (reference sequence). The full variable domain, its missing parts supplied by reference TRBV7-9 and TRBJ2-1, is DTGVSQNPRHKITKRGQNVTFRCDPISEHNRLYWYRQTLGQGPEFLTYFQNEAQLEKSRLLSDRFSAERPKGSFSTLEIQRTEQGDSAMYLCASSLTWNNEQFFGPGTRLTVL.

The chain employs TRBV29-1 and TRBJ2-7, with a tentative D call TRBD2 (6 bases). Germline values: CDR1 SQVTM, CDR2 ANQGSEA. The CDR3 is 11 amino acids. V was clipped by 7 bases and J by 9 bases, with 16 bases between them. CDR3 nucleotides: TGCAGCGCCGGGACTTTGCTGGGGCAGTACTTC. Protein sequence: CSAGTLLGQYF.

The V call is TRBV19, the J call TRBJ2-2; 9 bases line up with TRBD2. The trim removed 3 bases at V and 2 bases at J, leaving 7 bases unmatched. CDR1 and CDR2 from the germline V gene are LNHDA and SQIVND (reference sequence). This CDR3 has 17 residues. Here the CDR3 DNA reads TGTGCCAGTAGTATCCTAGGACTAGCGCTAAACACCGGGGAGCTGTTTTTT. Its translation: CASSILGLALNTGELFF.

This chain connects TRBV4-1 to TRBJ2-6; TRBD1 might be the D (6 bases). Trimming took 1 base from V and 2 from J, leaving 9 bases between them. The CDR3 has 16 residues. The germline CDR1 and CDR2 sequences are MGHRA and YSYEKL. The CDR3 bases are TGCGCCAGCAGCCAAGCAGGGGTGGCTGGGGCCAACGTCCTGACTTTC. Its protein product is CASSQAGVAGANVLTF.

The chain combines TRBV5-6 with TRBJ2-7, with D perhaps assigned TRBD1 or TRBD2 (6 bases each). V lost 0 bases, J lost 3 bases, and 22 bases lay in between. Germline V lookup: CDR1 SGHDT, CDR2 YYEEEE. CDR3 length: 18 residues. In DNA, the CDR3 is TGTGCCAGCAGCTTGGTTGGGGGGCAGGGAGCGGGTATCTACGAGCAGTACTTC. Protein: CASSLVGGQGAGIYEQYF.

The chain links TRBV6-6 to TRBJ1-6; no definite D call. V was pared by 1 base and J by 7 bases, with 2 bases between. This CDR3 region has 12 residues. Germline V gene data show CDR1 as MNHNY and CDR2 as SVGAGI (reference sequence). CDR3 DNA: TGTGCCAGCAGTTACTGGAATTCACCCCTCCACTTT. This gives the protein CASSYWNSPLHF.

A single count supports this clone. The V call is TRBV20-1, the J call TRBJ1-2; 8 bases agree with TRBD1. There are 11 residues in the CDR3. Germline CDR1 and CDR2: DFQATT and SNEGSKA (reference sequence). Trimming removed 6 bases from V and 8 bases from J; junction bases left unmatched: 5. The CDR3 region has the DNA TGCAGTGCCAGACAGGGGTTCGGCTACACCTTC. Protein: CSARQGFGYTF.

This clone was counted between two and nine times. This chain connects TRBV28 to TRBJ1-2; unclear D gene. Germline CDR1 reads MDHEN; CDR2 reads SYDVKM. The CDR3 is 12 amino acids. Deletions cut 3 bases from V and 8 bases from J, with 10 bases between. CDR3 DNA sequence: TGTGCCAGCAGTTTGGTGGGCGAGGGCTACACCTTC. Translation gives CASSLVGEGYTF.

This clone was seen only a few times. The rearrangement links TRBV9 to TRBJ1-3; 7 bases align to TRBD1. There are 17 residues in the CDR3. The trim removed 4 bases at V and 0 bases at J, leaving 10 bases unmatched. Germline-derived CDR1 and CDR2 are SGDLS and YYNGEE. The CDR3 is CASSLYGTAYSGNTIYF. The CDR3, as DNA: TGTGCCAGCAGCCTTTACGGGACAGCCTACTCTGGAAACACCATATATTTT.

The chain carries TRBV5-6 and TRBJ1-5, with D tentatively TRBD1 (5 bases). Trimming left V 6 bases short and J 1 base short, with 11 bases between. The CDR3 has 14 amino acids. CDR1 SGHDT and CDR2 YYEEEE come from the germline V gene. The CDR3 spells CASNLGQSNQPQHF. The CDR3 DNA reads TGTGCCAGCAACTTAGGACAAAGCAATCAGCCCCAGCATTTT.

Here the CDR3 reads CASMEGVNGYTF. CDR3 DNA: TGTGCCAGCATGGAGGGCGTTAATGGCTACACCTTC. The chain uses TRBV21-1 and TRBJ1-2. TRBV21-1 is classified as a pseudogene. The CDR3 spans 12 residues.

The chain uses TRBV28 and TRBJ1-2, with TRBD1 matching over 9 bases. J was trimmed by 4 bases and V by 6 bases; bases with no gene match: 15. This CDR3 comprises 17 residues. Germline CDR1 MDHEN, CDR2 SYDVKM. CDR3 bases: TGTGCCAGCAGGACCCTCGGGGGGACAGGGTCTATCTATGGCTACACCTTC. It translates to CASRTLGGTGSIYGYTF.

The gene calls are TRBV28 and TRBJ1-5; no firm D call. Germline CDR1 is MDHEN and CDR2 is SYDVKM. The CDR3 has 12 amino acids. The V and J ends lost 6 bases and 6 bases respectively, with 9 bases between them. CDR3 DNA: TGTGCCAGCAGCCGAGGAAGTCAGCCCCAGCATTTT. As protein: CASSRGSQPQHF.

The chain couples TRBV5-8 to TRBJ2-7; 7 bases are shared with TRBD2. The CDR3 is 14 amino acids. After removal of 4 bases from V and 2 bases from J, the junction contained 6 bases not matched to a gene. Germline CDR1 SGHTS, CDR2 YDEGEE. Written as DNA, the CDR3 is TGTGCCAGCAGCCTGGGGGGGAACGCCTACGAGCAGTACTTC. Translating gives CASSLGGNAYEQYF.

Regarding this clone: The sample contains more than one DNA sequence encoding this CDR3. The chain carries TRBV28 and TRBJ2-5; D not certain. This CDR3 has 12 residues. V lost 3 bases, J lost 1 base, and 3 bases lay in between. The germline V gene has CDR1 MDHEN and CDR2 SYDVKM. The CDR3 spells CASSLPQETQYF. In DNA, the CDR3 is TGTGCCAGCAGTTTGCCCCAAGAGACCCAGTACTTC.

This clone was seen a few times. The rearrangement joins TRBV6-1 to TRBJ2-3; D is possibly TRBD2 (5 bases). Germline V gives CDR1 MNHNS, CDR2 SASEGT. CDR3 length: 13 residues. Trimming took 1 base from V and 5 from J, leaving 7 bases between them. CDR3: CASSEGGVDTQYF. As DNA, the CDR3 is TGTGCCAGCAGTGAAGGGGGAGTAGATACGCAGTATTTT.

This clone was observed a few times. One junction end does not reproduce the germline sequence, and a read error may be involved. The V and J genes are TRBV18 and TRBJ1-1; TRBD1 might be the D (5 bases). The CDR3 length is 14 residues. In germline, CDR1 is KGHSH, CDR2 LQKENI. CDR3 sequence reads: CASSPLGGTTEAFF. The CDR3, as DNA: TGTGCCAGTTCACCGTTGGGAGGGACCACTGAAGCTTTCTTT.

This clone is a singleton in its sample. The chain combines TRBV27 with TRBJ1-2, with 8 bases fitting TRBD1. The CDR3 is 12 residues long. V lost 4 bases, J lost 9 bases, and 4 bases stayed unmatched. Germline CDR1 reads MNHEY; CDR2 reads SMNVEV (reference sequence). CDR3 amino acids: CASSSGGASYTF. The CDR3, as DNA: TGTGCCAGCAGTTCAGGGGGCGCGAGCTACACCTTC.

The genes are TRBV28 and TRBJ2-2, with TRBD2 identical over 8 bases. The CDR3 extends over 16 amino acids. Germline CDR1 MDHEN, CDR2 SYDVKM. J was trimmed by 3 bases and V by 3 bases; bases with no gene match: 6. The CDR3 loop is CASSFFSGTYTGELFF. The CDR3 DNA reads as TGTGCCAGCAGTTTCTTTAGCGGGACGTACACCGGGGAGCTGTTTTTT.

This clone was detected only a few times. This rearrangement joins TRBV6-5 to TRBJ1-5, with no clear D. Germline loops: CDR1 MNHEY, CDR2 SVGAGI. V lost 7 bases and J lost 4, with 11 bases in between. This CDR3 has 13 residues. The CDR3 sequence is CASKGTGNQPQHF. The CDR3 DNA follows: TGTGCCAGCAAGGGTACGGGGAATCAGCCCCAGCATTTT.

The chain combines TRBV18 with TRBJ2-5; the D gene is possibly TRBD1 (6 bases). Germline CDR1 is KGHSH and CDR2 is LQKENI. The CDR3 has 13 residues. Between the trimmed V and J ends, which lost 5 bases and 3 bases, there was a span of 10 bases. This chain's CDR3 is CASSTGQKETQYF. Here the CDR3 DNA reads TGTGCCAGCTCAACAGGACAGAAAGAGACCCAGTACTTC.

The chain is built from TRBV5-5 and TRBJ2-5, with unresolved D. Trimming took 0 bases from V and 7 from J, leaving 16 bases between them. CDR1 SGHKS and CDR2 YYEKEE come from the germline V gene (reference sequence). The CDR3 consists of 15 residues. The CDR3 protein is CASSLVPTESRTQYF. The CDR3 nucleotides are TGTGCCAGCAGCTTGGTCCCTACAGAGAGTAGGACCCAGTACTTC.

CDR3 amino acids: CASSVRSSTDTQYF. The CDR3 DNA reads TGTGCCAGCAGCGTACGGTCTAGCACAGATACGCAGTATTTT. The chain couples TRBV9 to TRBJ2-3; D remains unclear. The CDR3 runs to 14 residues. The V gene lost 1 base and the J gene lost 0 bases, with 6 bases spanning the gap. The V gene's germline CDR1 is SGDLS and CDR2 YYNGEE. The entire variable domain, with the rest obtained from reference TRBV9 and TRBJ2-3, is as follows: DSGVTQTPKHLITATGQRVTLRCSPRSGDLSVYWYQQSLDQGLQFLIQYYNGEERAKGNILERFSAQQFPDLHSELNLSSLELGDSALYFCASSVRSSTDTQYFGPGTRLTVL.

This clone has a handful of counts. The chain joins TRBV5-1 to TRBJ2-5, with TRBD1 as a possible D gene (5 bases). Between the trimmed V and J ends, which lost 5 bases and 2 bases, there was a span of 10 bases. CDR1 is SGHRS, CDR2 YFSETQ, per germline. This CDR3 region has 13 residues. The CDR3 region is CASRGQGQETQYF. The DNA for the CDR3 is TGCGCCAGCAGGGGGCAGGGTCAAGAGACCCAGTACTTC.

The chain uses TRBV21-1 and TRBJ2-7; TRBD2 was called by the table and not checked on the DNA. TRBV21-1 constitutes a pseudogene. This CDR3 region has 12 residues. The DNA of the CDR3 is TGTGCCAGCAGCCCCCTTCCTTACGAGCAGTACTTC. It specifies CASSPLPYEQYF.

The rearrangement joins TRBV28 to TRBJ2-7, with 8 bases matching TRBD2. The CDR3 is 16 residues long. CDR1 is MDHEN and CDR2 is SYDVKM in the germline V gene. Unmatched junction bases numbered 13, after V lost 7 bases and J lost 2 bases. CDR3 DNA: TGTGCCAGCACCCGCGGGATGAGCGGGAGTACCTACGAGCAGTACTTC. It translates to CASTRGMSGSTYEQYF.

The chain uses TRBV28 and TRBJ2-1; D possibly uses TRBD1 or TRBD2 (6 bases each). The CDR3 runs 12 residues. CDR1 and CDR2 from the germline V gene are MDHEN and SYDVKM. In DNA, the CDR3 is TGTGCGGGGGGCCTCTCCTACAATGAGCAGTTCTTC. This sequence encodes CAGGLSYNEQFF.